The T cell receptor (beta chain) described here comes from a study of vaccination effects on CD4 cells after COVID-19. Looking at the study overall: Researchers reported culturing a few million PBMC in each well, adding approximately 10 IU/ml IL-2 and 10 ug/ml peptides.

Trimming cost V 3 bases and J 0 bases, with 2 bases left between them. CDR1 is SGDLS, CDR2 YYNGEE, per germline. There are 12 residues in the CDR3. Details on this clone: Antigen unknown.

When nine to ten days of culture had elapsed, CD4+ T cells were isolated. A positive SARS-CoV-2 PCR test fell between March and December 2020. All participants had two doses of either the BNT162b2 or mRNA-1273 vaccine. The protocol was immunoSEQ multiplex PCR, while the TCRdb copy is restricted to in-frame clones and leaves out a portion. The table has 40,000 to 45,000 clones, approximately 82% seen once; the top ten hold around 3.3%. The V and J genes are TRBV9 and TRBJ2-3, with D hard to call. The material was CD4+ T cells from PBMCs cultured without peptide, obtained after COVID-19 vaccination. The clonotype originates from a human donor who had a prior SARS-CoV-2 infection. CDR3 sequence: CASSASTDTQYF. The CDR3 DNA sequence: TGTGCCAGCAGCGCTAGCACAGATACGCAGTATTTT.